This entry describes one T cell receptor beta chain. The germline CDR1 and CDR2 sequences are MDHEN and SYDVKM. The CDR3 runs 15 residues. V dropped 6 bases and J dropped 7; count of bases not matched to a gene: 13. The data belong to a study of blood T cell repertoires in COVID-19. Study details: Donors in the United States, Italy and Spain gave samples during acute or convalescent COVID-19. The cDNA or gDNA used as material had been derived from T cells, B-cell-depleted T cells, or PBMCs.

Participants' own reports of clinical history determined their cohort assignment. The method was immunoSEQ multiplex PCR; TCRdb's version includes in-frame clones alone and lacks a portion of them. The sample comprises about 210,000 clones, around 81% of which are singletons, and around 8.9% rests with the top ten. The specimen sequenced was PBMCs or T cells enriched from blood (not recorded which). This chain joins TRBV28 and TRBJ2-7; 9 bases are a match to TRBD2. This receptor was obtained from a woman aged 45-65 years with acute COVID-19. CDR3 sequence: CASRSEREAPTEQYF. In DNA, the CDR3 is TGTGCCAGCAGGTCAGAGCGGGAGGCCCCTACAGAGCAGTACTTC.